What follows is one T cell receptor beta chain and its context. The specificity of this receptor is unknown. There are no base qualities to consult, and no much larger clone falls within one base. These data belong to a study of blood T cells in healthy people across ages (dated by TCRdb to the mid-2010s). Regarding the research as a whole: In model experiments, template switching captured roughly one uniquely barcoded TCR beta cDNA molecule for every two T cells. The study analyzed two additional independent replicas of 1 million unique cDNA reads from the same blood draw for two donors, one aged 18 to 30 and one aged 80 or older. The donors were divided into four age groups: young (average roughly 17 years), middle-aged (about 40), aged (roughly 66) and long-lived (about 80). To track age-related changes in TCR beta repertoire diversity, the study relied on deep sequencing normalized with unique cDNA molecular identifiers. The investigation overall reported the following: Compared with the aged group, the long-lived group had more naive CD4+ T cells, fewer expanded clones and increased TCR diversity, suggesting age selection. Donor CMV infection status was unknown, potentially confounding age-related changes in expanded clonotypes. There was a strong correlation between observed TCR beta diversity and the percentage of naive T cells measured by flow cytometry. Observed TCR beta diversity per million T cells fell roughly linearly with age, and a significant reduction was already apparent by age around 39. Total diversity estimates from one million sequenced T cells were considered lower bounds and underestimates. Bulk unsorted PBMC profiling prevented conclusive comparison of naive and antigen-experienced compartments.

Libraries were prepared through 5' RACE. The reads were generated on an Illumina HiSeq 2500. A second PCR of roughly 6 to 11 cycles was run with a J-beta primer mix and a sample-barcoded 5' primer. A unique molecular identifier was introduced onto each TCR beta cDNA molecule by a template-switch 5' adaptor carrying 12 random nucleotides. Each sample yielded at least 3 million CDR3-containing paired-end reads. First-strand cDNA was synthesized from all RNA with the Mint cDNA synthesis kit, primed by a TRBC-specific oligonucleotide. Following uracil-DNA glycosylase treatment, all cDNA underwent a first 18-cycle PCR with the universal primers M1SS and BC2_uni_R. Under the source paper's analysis protocol: Normalization of each sample was performed by random selection of 1 million high-quality reads, each carrying a distinct molecular identifier. Instead of being binned into consensus sequences, reads that shared molecular identifiers were thrown out. MiTCR, set to a Q25 quality threshold and the strictest error-elimination algorithm, was used for CDR3 identification, clonotype clustering and error correction. A nonparametric unseen species model using Euler transformation provided a lower-bound estimate of total TCR beta diversity. The public reads were reprocessed in TCRdb via fastp at Q25 and MiXCR, keeping in-frame beta chains. Each entry merges the rows of one CDR3 protein and shows their most common DNA and genes. The authors' filters were not applied to this entry. This sample holds about 800,000 distinct CDR3 sequences; 20% to 30% were observed only once. Approximately 4% of the sample is taken by the ten largest.

Systemically healthy Caucasian individuals from Russia, roughly 40 in total and aged roughly 6 to 90 years, were included as donors. Approximately 9 milliliters of peripheral blood were collected from each donor into EDTA-treated Vacutainer tubes. PBMCs were isolated by Ficoll-Paque density-gradient centrifugation, with at least 6 million obtained per sample. Total RNA, at least 5.5 micrograms per sample, was extracted from PBMCs with Trizol reagent. For every donor, flow cytometry on a PBMC aliquot measured the percentage of naive CD45RAhigh/CD27high T cells. The CDR3 spans 12 residues, from the cysteine through the phenylalanine. The retained sequence is limited to the CDR3, 36 bases, with the frame set at the first base. Trimming costs V 2 bases and J 1 base, and their ends lie 5 bases apart. Looking up the germline V gene (reference sequence) yields CDR1 DFQATT and CDR2 SNEGSKA. In addition, the sample was reused for a study of T cells of mothers and their children. From that second study: Nine systemically healthy Caucasian individuals served as donors, namely three mothers together with their six children. cDNA synthesis used all of the extracted RNA, with approximately 1.4 ug of RNA in each 15 ul reaction. In the second PCR, the M1S primer introduced both the sample barcodes and 2-4 random nucleotides. Each mother yielded over 9.5 million TCR beta CDR3 reads and each child 2.5 million to 3 million reads. In both related and unrelated pairs, thymic selection shapes the output of TCR recombination in a similar way, with inherited differences having only a minor effect. Normalized repertoire overlap was always found to be slightly, but never significantly, higher in related mother-child pairs than in unrelated mother-child pairs. No persistent microchimeric T cell clones were detected, at a sensitivity of roughly 99 clones per million clonotypes. The study used deep NGS to compare TCR beta repertoires of mothers and children, seeking features distinguishing related mother-child pairs from unrelated individuals. The mean age was around 42 +/- 4 years for the mothers and around 10 +/- 4 years for the children. After adapter ligation was performed with NEBNext reagents, the libraries were sequenced on an Illumina HiSeq 2000 with 100+100 nt paired-end reads. To prevent cross-contamination, the mother and child libraries were prepared one month apart and sequenced in separate runs. For each donor, between roughly 500,000 and 2,200,000 distinct TCR beta clonotypes were identified. Naive TCR beta clonotypes were estimated from low-frequency clonotypes matched to each donor's FACS-determined naive share, without sorting.

The receptor chain draws on TRBV20-1 and TRBJ2-5; confidence is insufficient to name the D gene. Sequences were obtained from blood. The receptor comes from a boy aged 5 to 17 in good health. In nucleotide form, the sequence is TGCAGTGCTAGACAGTTCCAAGAGACCCAGTACTTC. This gives the protein CSARQFQETQYF.